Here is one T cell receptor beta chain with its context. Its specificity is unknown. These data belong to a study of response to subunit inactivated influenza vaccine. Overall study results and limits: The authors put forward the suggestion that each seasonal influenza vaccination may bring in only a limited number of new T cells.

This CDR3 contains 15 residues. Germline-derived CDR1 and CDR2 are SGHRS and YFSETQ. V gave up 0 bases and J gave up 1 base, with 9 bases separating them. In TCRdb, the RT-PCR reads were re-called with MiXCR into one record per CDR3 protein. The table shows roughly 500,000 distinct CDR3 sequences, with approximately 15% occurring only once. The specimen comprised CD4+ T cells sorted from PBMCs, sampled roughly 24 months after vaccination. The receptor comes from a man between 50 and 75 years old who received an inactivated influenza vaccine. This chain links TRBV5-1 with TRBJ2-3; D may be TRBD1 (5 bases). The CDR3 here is CASSLEGVRTDTQYF. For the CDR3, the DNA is TGCGCCAGCAGCTTGGAAGGGGTGCGCACAGATACGCAGTATTTT.